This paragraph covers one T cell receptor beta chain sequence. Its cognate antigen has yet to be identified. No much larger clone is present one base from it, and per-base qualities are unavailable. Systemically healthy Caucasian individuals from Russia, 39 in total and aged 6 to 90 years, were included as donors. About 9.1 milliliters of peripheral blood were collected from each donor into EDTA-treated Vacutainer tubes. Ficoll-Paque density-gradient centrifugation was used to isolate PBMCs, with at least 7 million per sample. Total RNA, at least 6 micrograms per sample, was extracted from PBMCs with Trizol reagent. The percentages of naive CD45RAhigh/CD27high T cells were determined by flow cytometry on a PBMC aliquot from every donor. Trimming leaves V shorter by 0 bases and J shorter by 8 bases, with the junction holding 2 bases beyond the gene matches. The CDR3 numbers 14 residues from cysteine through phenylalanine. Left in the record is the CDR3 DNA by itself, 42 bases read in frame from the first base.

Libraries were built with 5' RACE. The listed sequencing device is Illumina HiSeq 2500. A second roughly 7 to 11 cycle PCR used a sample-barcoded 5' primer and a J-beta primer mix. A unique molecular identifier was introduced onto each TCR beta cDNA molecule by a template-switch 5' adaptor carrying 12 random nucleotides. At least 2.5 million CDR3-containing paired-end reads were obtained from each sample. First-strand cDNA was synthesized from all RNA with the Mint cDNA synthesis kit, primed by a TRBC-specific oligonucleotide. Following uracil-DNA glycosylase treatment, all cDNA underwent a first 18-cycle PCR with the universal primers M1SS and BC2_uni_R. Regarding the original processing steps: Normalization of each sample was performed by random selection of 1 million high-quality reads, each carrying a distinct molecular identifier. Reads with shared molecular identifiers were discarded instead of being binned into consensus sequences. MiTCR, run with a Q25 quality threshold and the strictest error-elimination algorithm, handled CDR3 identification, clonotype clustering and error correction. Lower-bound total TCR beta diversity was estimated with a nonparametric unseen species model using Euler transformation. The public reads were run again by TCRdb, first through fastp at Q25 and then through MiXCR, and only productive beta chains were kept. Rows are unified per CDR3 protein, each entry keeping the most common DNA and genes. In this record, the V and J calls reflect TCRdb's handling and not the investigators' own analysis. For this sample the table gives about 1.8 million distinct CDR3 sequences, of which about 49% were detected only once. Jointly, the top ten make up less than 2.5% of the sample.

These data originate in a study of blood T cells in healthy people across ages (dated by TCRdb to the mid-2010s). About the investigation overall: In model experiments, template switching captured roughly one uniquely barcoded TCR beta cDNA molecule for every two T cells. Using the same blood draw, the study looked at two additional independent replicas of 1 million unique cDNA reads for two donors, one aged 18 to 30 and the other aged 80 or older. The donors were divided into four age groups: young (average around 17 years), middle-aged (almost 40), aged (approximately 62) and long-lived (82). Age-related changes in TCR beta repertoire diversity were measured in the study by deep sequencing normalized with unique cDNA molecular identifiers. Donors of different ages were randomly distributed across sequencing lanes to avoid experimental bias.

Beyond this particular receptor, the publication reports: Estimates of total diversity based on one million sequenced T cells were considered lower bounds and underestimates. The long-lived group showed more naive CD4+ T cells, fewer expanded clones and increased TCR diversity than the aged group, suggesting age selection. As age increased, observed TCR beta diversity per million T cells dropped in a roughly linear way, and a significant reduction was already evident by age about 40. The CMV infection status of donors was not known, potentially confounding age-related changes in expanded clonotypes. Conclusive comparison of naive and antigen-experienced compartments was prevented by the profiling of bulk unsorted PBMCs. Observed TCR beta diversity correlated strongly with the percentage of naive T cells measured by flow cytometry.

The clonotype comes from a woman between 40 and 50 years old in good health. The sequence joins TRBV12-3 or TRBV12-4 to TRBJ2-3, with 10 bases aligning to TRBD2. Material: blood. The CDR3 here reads CASSLAGLASTQYF. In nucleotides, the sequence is TGTGCCAGCAGTTTAGCGGGACTAGCGAGTACGCAGTATTTT.